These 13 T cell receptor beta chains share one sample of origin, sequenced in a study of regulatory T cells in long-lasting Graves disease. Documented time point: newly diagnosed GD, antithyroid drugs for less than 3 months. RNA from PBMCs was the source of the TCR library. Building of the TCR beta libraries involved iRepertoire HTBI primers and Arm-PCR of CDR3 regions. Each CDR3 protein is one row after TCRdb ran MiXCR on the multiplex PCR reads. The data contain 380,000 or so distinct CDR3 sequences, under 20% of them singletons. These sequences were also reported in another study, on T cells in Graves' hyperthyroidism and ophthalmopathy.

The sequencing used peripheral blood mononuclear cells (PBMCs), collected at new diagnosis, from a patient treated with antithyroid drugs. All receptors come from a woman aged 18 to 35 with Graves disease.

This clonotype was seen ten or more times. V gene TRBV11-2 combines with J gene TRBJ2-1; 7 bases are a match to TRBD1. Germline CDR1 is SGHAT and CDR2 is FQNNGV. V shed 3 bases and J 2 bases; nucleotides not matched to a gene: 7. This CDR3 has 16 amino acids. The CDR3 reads CASSFSSGTAYNEQFF. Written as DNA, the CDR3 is TGTGCCAGCAGCTTTTCCTCCGGGACAGCCTACAATGAGCAGTTCTTC.

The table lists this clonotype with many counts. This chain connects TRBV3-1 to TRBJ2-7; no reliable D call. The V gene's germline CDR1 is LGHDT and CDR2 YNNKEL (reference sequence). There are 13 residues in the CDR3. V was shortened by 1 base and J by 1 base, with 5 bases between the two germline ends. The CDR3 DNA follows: TGTGCCAGCAGCCAAGCCACTTCCTACGAGCAGTACTTC. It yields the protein CASSQATSYEQYF.

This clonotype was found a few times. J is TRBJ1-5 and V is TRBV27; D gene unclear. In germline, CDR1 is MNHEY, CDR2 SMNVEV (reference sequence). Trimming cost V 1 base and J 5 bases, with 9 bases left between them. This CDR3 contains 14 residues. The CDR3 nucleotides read TGTGCCAGCAGTTTATGGGGTCAGCATCAGCCCCAGCATTTT. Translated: CASSLWGQHQPQHF.

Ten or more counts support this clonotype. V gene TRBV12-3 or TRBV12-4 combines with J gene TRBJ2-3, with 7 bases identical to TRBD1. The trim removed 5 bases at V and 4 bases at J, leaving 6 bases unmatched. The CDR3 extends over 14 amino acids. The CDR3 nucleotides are TGTGCCAGCAGTCTCGGACAGGACCCAGATACGCAGTATTTT. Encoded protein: CASSLGQDPDTQYF.

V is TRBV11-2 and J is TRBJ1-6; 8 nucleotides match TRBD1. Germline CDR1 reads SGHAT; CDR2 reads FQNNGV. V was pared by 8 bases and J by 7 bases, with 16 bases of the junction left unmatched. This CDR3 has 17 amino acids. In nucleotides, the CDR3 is TGTGCCAGCCTAAAGAGGACAGGGCCGTTTTGGAATTCACCCCTCCACTTT. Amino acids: CASLKRTGPFWNSPLHF.

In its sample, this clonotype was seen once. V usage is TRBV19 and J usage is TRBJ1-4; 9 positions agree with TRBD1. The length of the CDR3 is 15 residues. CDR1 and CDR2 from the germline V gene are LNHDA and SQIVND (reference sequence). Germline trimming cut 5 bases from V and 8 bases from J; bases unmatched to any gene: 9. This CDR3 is CASSLRDRVPEKLFF. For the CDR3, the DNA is TGTGCCAGTAGTCTCCGGGACAGGGTACCAGAAAAACTGTTTTTT.

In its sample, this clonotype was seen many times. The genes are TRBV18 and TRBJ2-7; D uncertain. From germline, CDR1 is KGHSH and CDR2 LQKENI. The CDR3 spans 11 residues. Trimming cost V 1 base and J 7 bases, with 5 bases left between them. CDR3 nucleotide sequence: TGTGCCAGCTCACCACGAAGTGAGCAGTACTTC. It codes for CASSPRSEQYF.

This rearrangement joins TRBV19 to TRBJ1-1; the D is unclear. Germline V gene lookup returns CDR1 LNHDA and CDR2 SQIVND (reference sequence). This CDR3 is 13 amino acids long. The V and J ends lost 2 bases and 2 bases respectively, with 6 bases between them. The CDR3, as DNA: TGTGCCAGTAGTATATTCGGAAACACTGAAGCTTTCTTT. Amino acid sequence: CASSIFGNTEAFF. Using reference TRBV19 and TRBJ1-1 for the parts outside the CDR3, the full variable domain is DGGITQSPKYLFRKEGQNVTLSCEQNLNHDAMYWYRQDPGQGLRLIYYSQIVNDFQKGDIAEGYSVSREKKESFPLTVTSAQKNPTAFYLCASSIFGNTEAFFGQGTRLTVV.

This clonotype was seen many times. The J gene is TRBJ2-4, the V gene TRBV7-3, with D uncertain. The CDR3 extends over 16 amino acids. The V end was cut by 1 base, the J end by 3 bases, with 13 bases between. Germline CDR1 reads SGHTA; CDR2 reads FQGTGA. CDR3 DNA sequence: TGTGCCAGCAGCTTAATCCCAGCAACGGGCAAAAACATTCAGTACTTC. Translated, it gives CASSLIPATGKNIQYF.

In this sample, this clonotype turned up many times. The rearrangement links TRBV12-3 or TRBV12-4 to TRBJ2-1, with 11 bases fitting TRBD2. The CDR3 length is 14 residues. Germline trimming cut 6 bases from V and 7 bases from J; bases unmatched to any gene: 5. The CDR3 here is CASSVAGGPNEQFF. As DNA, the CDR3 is TGTGCCAGCAGCGTAGCGGGGGGGCCGAATGAGCAGTTCTTC.

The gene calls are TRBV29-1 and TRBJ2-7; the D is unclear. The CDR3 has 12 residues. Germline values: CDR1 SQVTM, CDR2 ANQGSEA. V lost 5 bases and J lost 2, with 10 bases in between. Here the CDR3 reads CSVTAVTYEQYF. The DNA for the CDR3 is TGCAGCGTTACGGCGGTAACCTACGAGCAGTACTTC.

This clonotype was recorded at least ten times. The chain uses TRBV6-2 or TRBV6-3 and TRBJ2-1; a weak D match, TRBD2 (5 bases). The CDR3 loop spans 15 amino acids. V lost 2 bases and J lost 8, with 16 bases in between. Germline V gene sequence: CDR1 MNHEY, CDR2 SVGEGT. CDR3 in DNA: TGTGCCAGCAGTTACCAAGCGGCATCACGGGATGAGCAGTTCTTC. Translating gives CASSYQAASRDEQFF.

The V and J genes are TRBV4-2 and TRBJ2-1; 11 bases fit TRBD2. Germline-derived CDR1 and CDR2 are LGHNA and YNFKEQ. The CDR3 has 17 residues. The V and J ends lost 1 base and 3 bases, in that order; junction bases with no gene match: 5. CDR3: CASSQVGTSGFYNEQFF. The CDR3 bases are TGTGCCAGCAGCCAAGTAGGGACTAGCGGATTCTACAATGAGCAGTTCTTC.